The 19 T cell receptor beta chains below come from one sample, sequenced in a study of shared clonotypes between healthy human individuals. The assay was immunoSEQ multiplex PCR, and TCRdb's table has in-frame clones only and misses some. The sample yields about 2 million clones, about 95% seen once. CD45RO negativity and positive selection for CCR7 defined naive CD8 cells, a population that excluded terminally differentiated effector memory CD45RA+ cells. The specimen sequenced was naive CD8+ T cells sorted from blood. These receptors originate from a man younger than 30 in good health.

Concerning this clone: Other DNA variants within this sample encode the same CDR3. This sequence joins TRBV9 and TRBJ2-7; 9 bases agree with TRBD1. Germline lookup yields CDR1 SGDLS and CDR2 YYNGEE. This CDR3 is built from 12 residues. J gave up 6 bases and V 4 bases, and 2 bases lay outside the gene matches. CDR3 DNA: TGTGCCAGCAGCCTGACAGGGGGCGAGCAGTACTTC. Encoded protein: CASSLTGGEQYF.

V usage is TRBV5-1 and J usage is TRBJ2-2; a weak D match, TRBD2 (5 bases). CDR1 and CDR2 (germline): SGHRS, YFSETQ. The length of the CDR3 is 15 residues. Trimming shortened V by 5 bases and J by 2 bases, and 13 bases separated the two germline ends. The CDR3 bases are TGCGCCAGCAGGGACTCTGAACTTAACACCGGGGAGCTGTTTTTT. Protein sequence: CASRDSELNTGELFF.

As concerns this clone: This specimen includes other DNA sequences encoding the same CDR3. CDR3 region: CASSYSTNTEAFF. The CDR3 bases are TGTGCCAGCAGTTACTCGACGAATACTGAAGCTTTCTTT. V is TRBV6-5 and J is TRBJ1-1; D is unclear. Trimming cost V 0 bases and J 5 bases, with 7 bases left between them. The CDR3 is made up of 13 amino acids. Germline-derived CDR1 and CDR2 are MNHEY and SVGAGI.

CDR3 protein: CASRGGEGGLTYEQYF. The CDR3 DNA follows: TGTGCCAGCCGAGGCGGGGAGGGGGGCCTTACCTACGAGCAGTACTTC. This rearrangement joins TRBV27 to TRBJ2-7; the D gene is possibly TRBD2 (7 bases). CDR1 and CDR2 (germline): MNHEY, SMNVEV (reference sequence). The V end lost 8 bases, the J end lost 2 bases, and 22 bases lay between the germline ends. This CDR3 is 16 amino acids long.

V usage is TRBV14 and J usage is TRBJ2-7; 13 bases map to TRBD2. Germline-derived CDR1 and CDR2 are SGHDN and FVKESK. The CDR3 is 17 amino acids. J lost 0 bases, V lost 5 bases, and 7 bases had no gene match. The CDR3 is CASSGKGTSGVSYEQYF. CDR3 coding DNA: TGTGCCAGCAGCGGAAAGGGGACTAGCGGGGTCTCCTACGAGCAGTACTTC.

The chain couples TRBV14 to TRBJ1-2, with no clear D. The CDR3 is made up of 13 amino acids. CDR1 is SGHDN, CDR2 FVKESK, per germline. V gave up 1 base and J gave up 2 bases, with 5 bases separating them. This chain's CDR3 is CASSQGWNYGYTF. The CDR3 coding sequence is TGTGCCAGCAGCCAAGGATGGAACTATGGCTACACCTTC.

A word on this clone: This sample also contains other DNA sequences that code for the same CDR3. The rearrangement joins TRBV7-8 to TRBJ2-7; D is uncertain. Trimming stripped 0 bases from V and 1 base from J, with 7 bases between. The CDR3 extends over 14 amino acids. Germline lookup yields CDR1 SGHVS and CDR2 FQNEAQ. CDR3 in DNA: TGTGCCAGCAGCTTAGCCGGCGGTTCCTACGAGCAGTACTTC. This gives the protein CASSLAGGSYEQYF.

This chain joins TRBV27 and TRBJ2-7; 9 nucleotides match TRBD1. CDR1 and CDR2 (germline): MNHEY, SMNVEV (reference sequence). This CDR3 has 15 residues. The V segment lost 3 bases and the J segment 3 bases; nucleotides outside the gene matches: 6. CDR3: CASSFSTGGNYEQYF. The DNA of the CDR3 is TGTGCCAGCAGTTTCTCCACAGGGGGCAACTACGAGCAGTACTTC.

The V call is TRBV4-1, the J call TRBJ2-7, with D tentatively TRBD2 (5 bases). CDR3 length: 15 amino acids. V gave up 1 base and J gave up 6 bases, with 16 bases separating them. CDR1 MGHRA and CDR2 YSYEKL come from the germline V gene. CDR3 sequence: CASSQVAGSEGEQYF. CDR3 nucleotide sequence: TGCGCCAGCAGCCAAGTCGCCGGTAGTGAGGGCGAGCAGTACTTC.

This chain uses TRBV7-9 with TRBJ2-3, with D possibly TRBD1 on 6 matching bases. The CDR3 sequence is 17 residues long. The germline gives CDR1 SEHNR, CDR2 FQNEAQ (reference sequence). Trimming shortened V by 6 bases and J by 0 bases, and 19 bases separated the two germline ends. CDR3 amino acids: CASRPKGVSSSTDTQYF. CDR3 DNA sequence: TGTGCCAGCAGGCCAAAGGGGGTTTCGAGTAGCACAGATACGCAGTATTTT.

V usage is TRBV2 and J usage is TRBJ1-2; no clear D. The germline V gene encodes CDR1 SNHLY and CDR2 FYNNEI. The CDR3 runs 15 residues. Trimming removed 1 base at V and 3 bases at J, with 12 bases between. CDR3 sequence (DNA): TGTGCCAGCAGTGAAGACAACCAACGCTACTATGGCTACACCTTC. Protein product: CASSEDNQRYYGYTF.

The chain links TRBV30 to TRBJ2-2, with D unclear. Trimming removed 0 bases from V and 8 bases from J, with 13 bases in between. Germline-derived CDR1 and CDR2 are GTSNPN and SVGIG (reference sequence). The CDR3 has 14 residues. The CDR3 DNA reads as TGTGCCTGGAGTGTACCGGCTTCACCTGGGGAGCTGTTTTTT. Protein: CAWSVPASPGELFF.

V is TRBV4-3 and J is TRBJ2-3; 12 positions agree with TRBD2. The CDR3 is 19 residues long. Germline assignment: CDR1 LGHNA and CDR2 YSLEER. J was trimmed by 0 bases and V by 0 bases; bases with no gene match: 7. The CDR3 DNA reads as TGCGCCAGCAGCCAAGAGTGGACTAGCGGGATTCACAGCACAGATACGCAGTATTTT. Translation gives CASSQEWTSGIHSTDTQYF.

The V and J genes are TRBV6-5 and TRBJ1-1, with D perhaps matching TRBD1 (6 bases). CDR1 and CDR2 (germline): MNHEY, SVGAGI. The CDR3 contains 14 residues. Trimming took off 6 bases at V and 4 bases at J, with 15 bases between the two ends. The CDR3 is CASSPGEWSTEAFF. For the CDR3, the DNA is TGTGCCAGCAGCCCAGGGGAGTGGAGCACTGAAGCTTTCTTT.

The V gene is TRBV4-1, the J gene TRBJ2-3; D gene unclear. CDR1 is MGHRA, CDR2 YSYEKL, per germline. This CDR3 has 15 residues. Trimming cost V 1 base and J 4 bases, with 12 bases left between them. This CDR3 is CASSQGLIVADTQYF. In nucleotides, the CDR3 is TGCGCCAGCAGCCAAGGACTCATTGTCGCAGATACGCAGTATTTT.

V gene TRBV4-3 combines with J gene TRBJ2-7; 9 bases fit TRBD2. With 4 bases clipped from V and 1 base from J, the junction kept 5 bases outside the gene matches. This CDR3 has 15 residues. CDR1 and CDR2 from the germline V gene are LGHNA and YSLEER. CDR3 coding DNA: TGCGCCAGCAGCCCGGTAGCGGGAGCTTCCTACGAGCAGTACTTC. Protein: CASSPVAGASYEQYF.

The chain uses TRBV15 and TRBJ2-2; D not resolved. Germline CDR1 and CDR2: LNHNV and YYDKDF (reference sequence). Deletions cut 6 bases from V and 7 bases from J, with 15 bases between. The CDR3 is 14 amino acids. CDR3 region: CATRRKDEGGELFF. DNA of the CDR3: TGTGCCACCAGGAGGAAGGATGAAGGCGGGGAGCTGTTTTTT.

The chain is built from TRBV11-3 and TRBJ2-7; 15 positions agree with TRBD2. Trimming took 5 bases from V and 7 from J; bases not matched to a gene: 9. The CDR3 extends over 16 amino acids. Germline lookup yields CDR1 SGHNT and CDR2 YENEEA. CDR3 amino acids: CASSMGLAGGVGEQYF. The CDR3 DNA sequence: TGTGCCAGCAGCATGGGACTAGCGGGGGGAGTCGGGGAGCAGTACTTC.

The rearrangement links TRBV6-5 to TRBJ2-3; no clear D. The CDR3 totals 14 residues. The V gene lost 4 bases and the J gene lost 0 bases, with 8 bases spanning the gap. Germline-derived CDR1 and CDR2 are MNHEY and SVGAGI. For the CDR3, the DNA is TGTGCCAGCAGTTCGACGACTAGCACAGATACGCAGTATTTT. This codes for CASSSTTSTDTQYF.